A selection of T cell receptor beta chains follows, all from one sample in a study of identical twins. One entry per CDR3 protein results from TCRdb running MiXCR on the 5' RACE reads. The sample includes roughly 220,000 distinct CDR3 sequences, roughly 7.1% seen only once; the top ten take just over 14%. The sample was also reused in another study, on T cells expressing NK-cell markers.

The specimen sequenced was CD8+ T cells sorted from blood. Receptor source: a woman between 18 and 29 years old in good health. The CDR3 runs from the conserved cysteine through the conserved F or W. A D gene is named only where the DNA matches it firmly. Size is stated for part of the rows, as once, few or many counts, or as a class when the clone is expanded.

J gene: TRBJ1-5; V gene: TRBV6-2/TRBV6-3; clone size: -; D gene: -; CDR3 protein: CASSYGDFGPQHF; CDR3 DNA: TGTGCCAGCAGTTATGGGGATTTTGGGCCCCAGCATTTT
J gene: TRBJ1-2; V gene: TRBV6-6; clone size: -; D gene: -; CDR3 protein: CASSYGGSYTF; CDR3 DNA: TGTGCCAGCAGTTACGGGGGATCCTACACCTTC
J gene: TRBJ2-1; V gene: TRBV15; clone size: -; D gene: -; CDR3 protein: CATRPGVGNEQFF; CDR3 DNA: TGTGCCACCAGACCAGGGGTCGGCAATGAGCAGTTCTTC
J gene: TRBJ2-1; V gene: TRBV5-5; clone size: -; D gene: -; CDR3 protein: CASSFGEFFSDEQFF; CDR3 DNA: TGTGCCAGCAGCTTTGGGGAGTTCTTCAGCGATGAGCAGTTCTTC
J gene: TRBJ1-6; V gene: TRBV6-1; clone size: -; D gene: -; CDR3 protein: CASTFTGEVGNSPLHF; CDR3 DNA: TGTGCCAGCACCTTTACGGGTGAAGTCGGTAATTCACCCCTCCACTTT
J gene: TRBJ1-1; V gene: TRBV7-9; clone size: few; D gene: -; CDR3 protein: CASSLPSTAKDTEAFF; CDR3 DNA: TGTGCCAGCAGCTTGCCTTCGACAGCAAAGGACACTGAAGCTTTCTTT
J gene: TRBJ2-1; V gene: TRBV20-1; clone size: many; D gene: -; CDR3 protein: CSATPRSASSYNEQFF; CDR3 DNA: TGCAGTGCTACCCCAAGAAGCGCGAGCTCCTACAATGAGCAGTTCTTC
J gene: TRBJ2-3; V gene: TRBV12-3/TRBV12-4; clone size: many; D gene: TRBD1; CDR3 protein: CASHQGQSTDTQYF; CDR3 DNA: TGTGCCAGCCATCAGGGACAGAGCACAGATACGCAGTATTTT
J gene: TRBJ2-3; V gene: TRBV5-1; clone size: many; D gene: -; CDR3 protein: CASSFLQQSADTQYF; CDR3 DNA: TGCGCCAGCAGCTTCTTGCAGCAATCGGCAGATACGCAGTATTTT
J gene: TRBJ2-2; V gene: TRBV7-3; clone size: few; D gene: TRBD2; CDR3 protein: CASSSRGAGAMNTGELFF; CDR3 DNA: TGTGCCAGCAGCTCCAGGGGAGCGGGGGCTATGAACACCGGGGAGCTGTTTTTT
J gene: TRBJ2-7; V gene: TRBV27; clone size: few; D gene: -; CDR3 protein: CASRRRGSSYEQYF; CDR3 DNA: TGTGCCAGCAGACGCCGGGGCAGCTCCTACGAGCAGTACTTC
J gene: TRBJ2-1; V gene: TRBV7-9; clone size: many; D gene: TRBD1; CDR3 protein: CASSGGGTGDYNEQFF; CDR3 DNA: TGTGCCAGCAGCGGAGGGGGGACAGGGGACTACAATGAGCAGTTCTTC
J gene: TRBJ2-5; V gene: TRBV29-1; clone size: many; D gene: TRBD2; CDR3 protein: CSVEGLAVETQYF; CDR3 DNA: TGCAGCGTCGAAGGACTAGCGGTAGAGACCCAGTACTTC
J gene: TRBJ2-1; V gene: TRBV7-9; clone size: many; D gene: -; CDR3 protein: CASSLAMGEQFF; CDR3 DNA: TGTGCCAGCAGCTTAGCGATGGGTGAGCAGTTCTTC
J gene: TRBJ1-2; V gene: TRBV12-3/TRBV12-4; clone size: -; D gene: TRBD1; CDR3 protein: CASSRVGQGVTNYGYTF; CDR3 DNA: TGTGCCAGCAGCCGTGTGGGACAGGGGGTTACTAACTATGGCTACACCTTC
J gene: TRBJ2-7; V gene: TRBV12-3/TRBV12-4; clone size: many; D gene: -; CDR3 protein: CASSFQEGDSYEQYF; CDR3 DNA: TGTGCCAGCAGTTTTCAGGAGGGAGACTCCTACGAGCAGTACTTC
J gene: TRBJ1-1; V gene: TRBV6-5; clone size: -; D gene: -; CDR3 protein: CASSVLVRDTEAFF; CDR3 DNA: TGTGCCAGCAGTGTACTAGTTAGGGACACTGAAGCTTTCTTT
J gene: TRBJ2-1; V gene: TRBV7-9; clone size: many; D gene: -; CDR3 protein: CASSLVAGIGVYNEQFF; CDR3 DNA: TGTGCCAGCAGCTTAGTGGCAGGGATAGGGGTCTACAATGAGCAGTTCTTC
J gene: TRBJ2-1; V gene: TRBV7-9; clone size: few; D gene: -; CDR3 protein: CASSSTGVAPYNEQFF; CDR3 DNA: TGTGCCAGCAGCTCCACGGGGGTTGCCCCTTACAATGAGCAGTTCTTC
J gene: TRBJ2-4; V gene: TRBV20-1; clone size: many; D gene: TRBD2; CDR3 protein: CSAAGLEGDIQYF; CDR3 DNA: TGCAGTGCCGCGGGACTAGAGGGCGACATTCAGTACTTC
J gene: TRBJ1-5; V gene: TRBV7-9; clone size: -; D gene: -; CDR3 protein: CASSPVGARQPQHF; CDR3 DNA: TGTGCCAGCAGCCCCGTAGGGGCCAGGCAGCCCCAGCATTTT
J gene: TRBJ2-7; V gene: TRBV7-9; clone size: -; D gene: TRBD2; CDR3 protein: CASSKGLAEKQYF; CDR3 DNA: TGTGCCAGCAGCAAGGGACTAGCGGAGAAGCAGTACTTC
J gene: TRBJ2-1; V gene: TRBV6-1; clone size: many; D gene: TRBD2; CDR3 protein: CASTVFSGSSYNEQFF; CDR3 DNA: TGTGCCAGCACCGTCTTCAGCGGGAGCTCCTACAATGAGCAGTTCTTC
J gene: TRBJ2-1; V gene: TRBV7-9; clone size: few; D gene: TRBD2; CDR3 protein: CASSLRREGHYNEQFF; CDR3 DNA: TGTGCCAGCAGCTTACGGCGGGAGGGTCATTACAATGAGCAGTTCTTC
J gene: TRBJ2-7; V gene: TRBV12-3/TRBV12-4; clone size: many; D gene: -; CDR3 protein: CASSLYGNEQYF; CDR3 DNA: TGTGCCAGCAGTTTGTATGGGAACGAGCAGTACTTC
J gene: TRBJ2-7; V gene: TRBV30; clone size: -; D gene: -; CDR3 protein: CAWRALAGTYEQYF; CDR3 DNA: TGTGCCTGGAGGGCACTGGCGGGGACCTACGAGCAGTACTTC
J gene: TRBJ2-7; V gene: TRBV9; clone size: few; D gene: -; CDR3 protein: CASSVGWNYEQYF; CDR3 DNA: TGTGCCAGCAGCGTAGGCTGGAATTACGAGCAGTACTTC
J gene: TRBJ1-1; V gene: TRBV7-8; clone size: few; D gene: -; CDR3 protein: CASSLPGGRWTEAFF; CDR3 DNA: TGTGCCAGCAGCTTGCCCGGGGGGAGATGGACTGAAGCTTTCTTT
J gene: TRBJ1-2; V gene: TRBV12-3/TRBV12-4; clone size: -; D gene: -; CDR3 protein: CASSLNAYGYTF; CDR3 DNA: TGTGCCAGCAGTTTAAACGCCTATGGCTACACCTTC
J gene: TRBJ2-5; V gene: TRBV11-3; clone size: -; D gene: TRBD2; CDR3 protein: CASSSKRGGQETQYF; CDR3 DNA: TGTGCCAGCAGCTCCAAGCGGGGGGGCCAAGAGACCCAGTACTTC
J gene: TRBJ2-1; V gene: TRBV7-3; clone size: many; D gene: -; CDR3 protein: CASSQTLGPRDEQFF; CDR3 DNA: TGTGCCAGCAGCCAGACCCTGGGTCCACGCGATGAGCAGTTCTTC
J gene: TRBJ2-3; V gene: TRBV6-2/TRBV6-3; clone size: -; D gene: -; CDR3 protein: CASSYSTQSTDTQYF; CDR3 DNA: TGTGCCAGCAGTTACTCGACCCAGAGCACAGATACGCAGTATTTT
J gene: TRBJ2-1; V gene: TRBV20-1; clone size: many; D gene: TRBD2; CDR3 protein: CSAKRTSGLNEQFF; CDR3 DNA: TGCAGTGCCAAAAGGACTAGCGGGCTAAATGAGCAGTTCTTC
J gene: TRBJ1-1; V gene: TRBV11-3; clone size: few; D gene: TRBD1; CDR3 protein: CASSRPGTGLETEAFF; CDR3 DNA: TGTGCCAGCAGCCGTCCCGGGACAGGGTTGGAGACTGAAGCTTTCTTT
J gene: TRBJ2-1; V gene: TRBV5-1; clone size: many; D gene: TRBD2; CDR3 protein: CASSFRGSIDEQFF; CDR3 DNA: TGCGCCAGCAGCTTCCGCGGGAGTATCGATGAGCAGTTCTTC
J gene: TRBJ2-7; V gene: TRBV27; clone size: few; D gene: -; CDR3 protein: CASSANRVREQYF; CDR3 DNA: TGTGCCAGCAGTGCAAACAGGGTTCGGGAGCAGTACTTC
J gene: TRBJ2-5; V gene: TRBV5-1; clone size: many; D gene: -; CDR3 protein: CASSGGGAQETQYF; CDR3 DNA: TGTGCCAGCAGCGGTGGCGGGGCGCAAGAGACCCAGTACTTC
J gene: TRBJ2-1; V gene: TRBV2; clone size: few; D gene: TRBD2; CDR3 protein: CASSEVERGASYNEQFF; CDR3 DNA: TGTGCCAGCAGCGAAGTAGAGCGGGGCGCCTCCTACAATGAGCAGTTCTTC
J gene: TRBJ1-4; V gene: TRBV2; clone size: -; D gene: -; CDR3 protein: CASRKDSNNEKLFF; CDR3 DNA: TGTGCCAGCAGAAAGGACAGCAATAATGAAAAACTGTTTTTT
J gene: TRBJ2-1; V gene: TRBV4-2; clone size: many; D gene: -; CDR3 protein: CASSQEVYNEQFF; CDR3 DNA: TGTGCCAGCAGCCAAGAGGTCTACAATGAGCAGTTCTTC
J gene: TRBJ2-7; V gene: TRBV5-1; clone size: few; D gene: -; CDR3 protein: CASSLYGAAVNEQYF; CDR3 DNA: TGCGCCAGCAGCTTGTATGGGGCGGCAGTGAACGAGCAGTACTTC
J gene: TRBJ1-2; V gene: TRBV9; clone size: few; D gene: -; CDR3 protein: CASSVEFNYGYTF; CDR3 DNA: TGTGCCAGCAGCGTTGAATTCAACTATGGCTACACCTTC
J gene: TRBJ2-5; V gene: TRBV20-1; clone size: many; D gene: -; CDR3 protein: CSAVYSQETQYF; CDR3 DNA: TGCAGTGCCGTATACAGTCAAGAGACCCAGTACTTC
J gene: TRBJ1-1; V gene: TRBV6-6; clone size: -; D gene: -; CDR3 protein: CASILPGVEAFF; CDR3 DNA: TGTGCCAGCATCCTTCCTGGGGTTGAAGCTTTCTTT
J gene: TRBJ2-7; V gene: TRBV29-1; clone size: -; D gene: -; CDR3 protein: CSVEMDTPYEQYF; CDR3 DNA: TGCAGCGTTGAAATGGACACCCCCTACGAGCAGTACTTC
J gene: TRBJ2-1; V gene: TRBV5-5; clone size: many; D gene: -; CDR3 protein: CASSPYDNEQFF; CDR3 DNA: TGTGCCAGCAGCCCGTATGACAATGAGCAGTTCTTC
J gene: TRBJ2-1; V gene: TRBV11-2; clone size: -; D gene: -; CDR3 protein: CASSLGASGEQFF; CDR3 DNA: TGTGCCAGCAGCTTAGGGGCTAGTGGTGAGCAGTTCTTC
J gene: TRBJ2-1; V gene: TRBV12-5; clone size: -; D gene: -; CDR3 protein: CASGQSPTYNEQFF; CDR3 DNA: TGTGCTAGTGGTCAAAGCCCGACCTACAATGAGCAGTTCTTC
J gene: TRBJ2-2; V gene: TRBV4-3; clone size: -; D gene: -; CDR3 protein: CASSQDPNGEGAGELFF; CDR3 DNA: TGCGCCAGCAGCCAAGATCCAAATGGGGAGGGGGCCGGGGAGCTGTTTTTT